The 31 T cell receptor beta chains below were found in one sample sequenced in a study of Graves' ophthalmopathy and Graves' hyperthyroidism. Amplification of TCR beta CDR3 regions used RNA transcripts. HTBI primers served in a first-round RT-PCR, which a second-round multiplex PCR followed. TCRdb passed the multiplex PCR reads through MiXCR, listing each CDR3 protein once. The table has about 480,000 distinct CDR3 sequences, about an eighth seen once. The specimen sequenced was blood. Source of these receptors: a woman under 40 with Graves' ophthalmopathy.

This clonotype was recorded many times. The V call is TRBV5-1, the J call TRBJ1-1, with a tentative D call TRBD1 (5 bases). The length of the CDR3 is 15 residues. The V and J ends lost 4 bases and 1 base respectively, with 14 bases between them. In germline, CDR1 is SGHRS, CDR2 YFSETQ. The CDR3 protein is CASSRGVTANTEAFF. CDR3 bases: TGCGCCAGCAGCCGGGGGGTGACGGCGAACACTGAAGCTTTCTTT.

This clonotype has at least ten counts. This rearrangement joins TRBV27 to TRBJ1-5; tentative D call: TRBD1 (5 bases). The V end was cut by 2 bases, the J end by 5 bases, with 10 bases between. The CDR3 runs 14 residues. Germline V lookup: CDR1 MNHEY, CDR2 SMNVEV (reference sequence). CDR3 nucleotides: TGTGCCAGCAGTTTAATAGGGGTGGATCAGCCCCAGCATTTT. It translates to CASSLIGVDQPQHF.

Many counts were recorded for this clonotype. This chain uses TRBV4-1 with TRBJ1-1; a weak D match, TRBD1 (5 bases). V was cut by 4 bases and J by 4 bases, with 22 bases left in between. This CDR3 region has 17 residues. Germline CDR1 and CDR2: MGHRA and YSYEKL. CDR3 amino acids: CASSPREQTGAVTEAFF. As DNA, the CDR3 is TGCGCCAGCAGCCCAAGAGAACAGACCGGGGCCGTCACTGAAGCTTTCTTT.

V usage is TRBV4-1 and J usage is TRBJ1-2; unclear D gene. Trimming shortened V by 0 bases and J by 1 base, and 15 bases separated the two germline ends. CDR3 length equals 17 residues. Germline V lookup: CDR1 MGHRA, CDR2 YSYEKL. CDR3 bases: TGCGCCAGCAGCCAAGAAATTCGGCAGCTCAATAACTATGGCTACACCTTC. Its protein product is CASSQEIRQLNNYGYTF.

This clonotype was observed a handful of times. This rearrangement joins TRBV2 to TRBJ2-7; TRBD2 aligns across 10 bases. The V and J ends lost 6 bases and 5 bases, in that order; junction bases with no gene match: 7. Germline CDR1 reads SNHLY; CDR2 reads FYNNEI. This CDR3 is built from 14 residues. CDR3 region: CASSPWTSGDEQYF. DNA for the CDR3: TGTGCCAGCAGCCCATGGACTAGCGGCGACGAGCAGTACTTC.

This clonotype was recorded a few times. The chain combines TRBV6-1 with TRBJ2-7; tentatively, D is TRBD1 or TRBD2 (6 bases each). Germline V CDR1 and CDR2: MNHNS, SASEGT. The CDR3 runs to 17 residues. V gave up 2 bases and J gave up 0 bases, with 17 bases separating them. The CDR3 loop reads CASSEMDWGASSYEQYF. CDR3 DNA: TGTGCCAGCAGTGAAATGGATTGGGGGGCAAGCTCCTACGAGCAGTACTTC.

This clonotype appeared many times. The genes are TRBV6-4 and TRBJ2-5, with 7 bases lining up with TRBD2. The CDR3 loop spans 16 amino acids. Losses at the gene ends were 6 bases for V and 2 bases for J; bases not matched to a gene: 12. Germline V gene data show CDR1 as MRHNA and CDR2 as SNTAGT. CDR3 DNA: TGTGCCAGCAGGTCCTCCGGTGGGGGGGGGCAAGAGACCCAGTACTTC. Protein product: CASRSSGGGGQETQYF.

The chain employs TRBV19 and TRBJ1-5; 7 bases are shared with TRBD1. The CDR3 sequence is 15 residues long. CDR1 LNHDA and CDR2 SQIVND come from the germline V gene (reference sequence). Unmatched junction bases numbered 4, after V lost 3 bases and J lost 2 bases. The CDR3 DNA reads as TGTGCCAGTAGTATGGGGACAGTTGGCAATCAGCCCCAGCATTTT. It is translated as CASSMGTVGNQPQHF.

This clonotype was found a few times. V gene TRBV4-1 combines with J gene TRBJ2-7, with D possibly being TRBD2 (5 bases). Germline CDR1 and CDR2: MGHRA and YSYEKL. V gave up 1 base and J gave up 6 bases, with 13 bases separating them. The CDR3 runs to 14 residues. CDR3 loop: CASSQVEGSREQYF. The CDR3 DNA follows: TGCGCCAGCAGCCAAGTGGAAGGGAGCCGCGAGCAGTACTTC.

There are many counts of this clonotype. DNA for the CDR3: TGCGCCAGCAGCGCAAACAGTTGGCGAAGCACAGATACGCAGTATTTT. It specifies CASSANSWRSTDTQYF. This chain joins TRBV5-1 and TRBJ2-3; D call uncertain. This CDR3 is 16 amino acids long. CDR1 and CDR2 from the germline V gene are SGHRS and YFSETQ. V lost 4 bases, J lost 0 bases, and 15 bases lay in between.

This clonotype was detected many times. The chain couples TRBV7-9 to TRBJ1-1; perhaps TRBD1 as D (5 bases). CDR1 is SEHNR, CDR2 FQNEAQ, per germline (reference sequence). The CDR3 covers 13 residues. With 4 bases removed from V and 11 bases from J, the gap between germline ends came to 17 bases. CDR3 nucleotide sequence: TGTGCCAGCAGCTCTGAATTGACAGCAACCGCTTTCTTT. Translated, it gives CASSSELTATAFF.

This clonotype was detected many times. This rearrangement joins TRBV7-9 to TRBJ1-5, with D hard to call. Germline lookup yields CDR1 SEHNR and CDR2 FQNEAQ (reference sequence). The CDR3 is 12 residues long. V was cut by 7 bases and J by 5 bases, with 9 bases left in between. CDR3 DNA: TGTGCCAGCACCCAAAACTATCAGCCCCAGCATTTT. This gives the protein CASTQNYQPQHF.

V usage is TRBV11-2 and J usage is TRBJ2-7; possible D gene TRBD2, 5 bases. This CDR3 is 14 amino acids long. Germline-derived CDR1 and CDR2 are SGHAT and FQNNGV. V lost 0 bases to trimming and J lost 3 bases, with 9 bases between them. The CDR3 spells CASSLEVGIYEQYF. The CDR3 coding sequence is TGTGCCAGCAGCTTAGAGGTCGGGATCTACGAGCAGTACTTC.

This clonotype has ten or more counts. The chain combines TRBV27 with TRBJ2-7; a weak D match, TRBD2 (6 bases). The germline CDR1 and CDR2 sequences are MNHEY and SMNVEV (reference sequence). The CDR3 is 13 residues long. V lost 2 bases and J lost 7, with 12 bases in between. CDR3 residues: CASSLTRAGEQYF. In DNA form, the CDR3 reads TGTGCCAGCAGTTTAACCAGGGCGGGAGAGCAGTACTTC.

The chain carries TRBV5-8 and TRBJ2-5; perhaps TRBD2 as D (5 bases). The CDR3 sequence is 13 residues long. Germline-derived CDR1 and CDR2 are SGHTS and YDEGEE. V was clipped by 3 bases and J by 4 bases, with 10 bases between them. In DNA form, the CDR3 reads TGTGCCAGCAGCTCCCGACTATTAGAGACCCAGTACTTC. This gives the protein CASSSRLLETQYF.

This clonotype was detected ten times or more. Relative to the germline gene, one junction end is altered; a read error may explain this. The DNA for the CDR3 is TGTGCCAGCAGCATAGCGGGGGGGCACTCCTACGAGCAGTACTTC. It yields the protein CASSIAGGHSYEQYF. V usage is TRBV7-2 and J usage is TRBJ2-7, with TRBD2 matching over 11 bases. CDR3 size: 15 residues. The germline V gene has CDR1 SGHTA and CDR2 FQGNSA.

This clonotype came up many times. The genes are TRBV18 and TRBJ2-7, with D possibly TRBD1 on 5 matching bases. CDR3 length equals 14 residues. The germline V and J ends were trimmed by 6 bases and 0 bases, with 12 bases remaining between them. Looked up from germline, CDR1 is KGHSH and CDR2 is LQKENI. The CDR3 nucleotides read TGTGCCAGCTCCCCGGACATTACCTCCTACGAGCAGTACTTC. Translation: CASSPDITSYEQYF.

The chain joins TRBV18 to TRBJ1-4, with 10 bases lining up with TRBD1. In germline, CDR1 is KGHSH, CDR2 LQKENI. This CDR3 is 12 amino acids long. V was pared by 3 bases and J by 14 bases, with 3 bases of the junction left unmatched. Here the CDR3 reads CASSPGTGALFF. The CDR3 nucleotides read TGTGCCAGCTCACCCGGGACAGGGGCCCTGTTTTTT.

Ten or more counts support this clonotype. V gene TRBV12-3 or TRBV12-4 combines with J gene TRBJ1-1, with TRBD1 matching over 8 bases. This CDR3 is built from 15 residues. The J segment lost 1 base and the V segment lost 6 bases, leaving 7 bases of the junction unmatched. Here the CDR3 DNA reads TGTGCCAGCAGGCGCCGGACAGGGTCGAACACTGAAGCTTTCTTT. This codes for CASRRRTGSNTEAFF.

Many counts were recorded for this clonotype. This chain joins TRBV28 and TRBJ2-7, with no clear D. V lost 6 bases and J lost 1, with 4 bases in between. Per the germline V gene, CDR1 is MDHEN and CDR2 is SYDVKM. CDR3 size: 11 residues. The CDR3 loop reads CASSKSYEQYF. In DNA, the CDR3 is TGTGCCAGCAGCAAATCCTACGAGCAGTACTTC. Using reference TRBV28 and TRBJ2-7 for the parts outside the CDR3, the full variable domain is DVKVTQSSRYLVKRTGEKVFLECVQDMDHENMFWYRQDPGLGLRLIYFSYDVKMKEKGDIPEGYSVSREKKERFSLILESASTNQTSMYLCASSKSYEQYFGPGTRLTVT.

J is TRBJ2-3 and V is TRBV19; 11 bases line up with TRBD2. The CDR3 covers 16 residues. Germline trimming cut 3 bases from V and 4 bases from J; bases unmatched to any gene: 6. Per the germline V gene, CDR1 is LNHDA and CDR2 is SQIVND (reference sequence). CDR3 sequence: CASSMLAGGLADTQYF. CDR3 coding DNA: TGTGCCAGTAGTATGCTAGCGGGAGGACTCGCAGATACGCAGTATTTT.

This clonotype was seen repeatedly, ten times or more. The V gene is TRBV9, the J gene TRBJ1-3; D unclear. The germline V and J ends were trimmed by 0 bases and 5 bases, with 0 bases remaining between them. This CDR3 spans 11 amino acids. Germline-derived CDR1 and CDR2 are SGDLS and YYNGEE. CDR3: CASSVGNTIYF. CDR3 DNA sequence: TGTGCCAGCAGCGTAGGAAACACCATATATTTT.

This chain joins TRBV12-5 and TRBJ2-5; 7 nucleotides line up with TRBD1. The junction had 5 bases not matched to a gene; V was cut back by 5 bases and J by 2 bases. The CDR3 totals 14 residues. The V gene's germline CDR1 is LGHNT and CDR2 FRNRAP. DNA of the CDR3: TGTGCTAGTGGTCCCGGGACAGTACAAGAGACCCAGTACTTC. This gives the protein CASGPGTVQETQYF.

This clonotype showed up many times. CDR3 nucleotide sequence: TGCGCCAGCAGCCAAGGGGTGGCTATGAACACTGAAGCTTTCTTT. Protein sequence: CASSQGVAMNTEAFF. The chain has TRBV4-1 and TRBJ1-1; D gene ambiguous. Germline V gene sequence: CDR1 MGHRA, CDR2 YSYEKL. The CDR3 has 15 residues. With 1 base removed from V and 0 bases from J, the gap between germline ends came to 9 bases.

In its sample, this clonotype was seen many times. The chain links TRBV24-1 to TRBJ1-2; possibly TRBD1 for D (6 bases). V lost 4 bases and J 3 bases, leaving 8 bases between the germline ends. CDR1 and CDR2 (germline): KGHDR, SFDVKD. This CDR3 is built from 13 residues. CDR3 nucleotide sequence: TGTGCCACCAGTGACCCAGGGGACTATGGCTACACCTTC. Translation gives CATSDPGDYGYTF.

The CDR3 reads CASRGSVYEQYF. DNA of the CDR3: TGTGCTAGTCGCGGGAGTGTCTACGAGCAGTACTTC. The chain employs TRBV12-5 and TRBJ2-7; 7 nucleotides line up with TRBD2. J was trimmed by 3 bases and V by 8 bases; bases with no gene match: 4. Germline CDR1 is LGHNT and CDR2 is FRNRAP. The CDR3 has 12 amino acids. The complete variable domain, with remaining parts taken from reference TRBV12-5 and TRBJ2-7, reads DARVTQTPRHKVTEMGQEVTMRCQPILGHNTVFWYRQTMMQGLELLAYFRNRAPLDDSGMPKDRFSAEMPDATLATLKIQPSEPRDSAVYFCASRGSVYEQYFGPGTRLTVT.

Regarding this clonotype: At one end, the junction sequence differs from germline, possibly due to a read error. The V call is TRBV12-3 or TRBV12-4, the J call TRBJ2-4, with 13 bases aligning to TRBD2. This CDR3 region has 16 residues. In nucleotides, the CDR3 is TGTGCCAGCAGGACGACGGGACTAGCGGGGAGGAACATTAAGTACTTC. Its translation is CASRTTGLAGRNIKYF.

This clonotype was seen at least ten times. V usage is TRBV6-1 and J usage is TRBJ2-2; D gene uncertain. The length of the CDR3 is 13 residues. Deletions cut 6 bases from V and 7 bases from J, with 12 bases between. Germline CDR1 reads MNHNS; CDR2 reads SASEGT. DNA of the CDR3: TGTGCCAGCAGCCGAGGATTGGACGGGGAGCTGTTTTTT. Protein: CASSRGLDGELFF.

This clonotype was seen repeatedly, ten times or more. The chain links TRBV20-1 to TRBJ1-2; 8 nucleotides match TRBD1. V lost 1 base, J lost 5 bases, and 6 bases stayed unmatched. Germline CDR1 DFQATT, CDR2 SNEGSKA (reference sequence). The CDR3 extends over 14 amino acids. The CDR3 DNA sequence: TGCAGTGCTAGAGTGGAGACAGGGGCGTATGGCTACACCTTC. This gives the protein CSARVETGAYGYTF.

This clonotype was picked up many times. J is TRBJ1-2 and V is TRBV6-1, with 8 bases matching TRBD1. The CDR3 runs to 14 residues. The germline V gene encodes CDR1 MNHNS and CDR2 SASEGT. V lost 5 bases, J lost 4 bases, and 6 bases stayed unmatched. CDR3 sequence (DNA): TGTGCCAGCAGTCCAGGGGGCATAGGCTATGGCTACACCTTC. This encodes CASSPGGIGYGYTF.

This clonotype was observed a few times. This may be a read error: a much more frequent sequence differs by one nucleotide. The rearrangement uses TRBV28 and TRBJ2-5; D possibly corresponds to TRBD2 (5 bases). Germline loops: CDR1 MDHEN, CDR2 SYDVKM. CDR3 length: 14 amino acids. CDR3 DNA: TGTGTCAGCAGTCCATCAGGACGGGGAGAGACCCAGTACTTC. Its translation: CVSSPSGRGETQYF.